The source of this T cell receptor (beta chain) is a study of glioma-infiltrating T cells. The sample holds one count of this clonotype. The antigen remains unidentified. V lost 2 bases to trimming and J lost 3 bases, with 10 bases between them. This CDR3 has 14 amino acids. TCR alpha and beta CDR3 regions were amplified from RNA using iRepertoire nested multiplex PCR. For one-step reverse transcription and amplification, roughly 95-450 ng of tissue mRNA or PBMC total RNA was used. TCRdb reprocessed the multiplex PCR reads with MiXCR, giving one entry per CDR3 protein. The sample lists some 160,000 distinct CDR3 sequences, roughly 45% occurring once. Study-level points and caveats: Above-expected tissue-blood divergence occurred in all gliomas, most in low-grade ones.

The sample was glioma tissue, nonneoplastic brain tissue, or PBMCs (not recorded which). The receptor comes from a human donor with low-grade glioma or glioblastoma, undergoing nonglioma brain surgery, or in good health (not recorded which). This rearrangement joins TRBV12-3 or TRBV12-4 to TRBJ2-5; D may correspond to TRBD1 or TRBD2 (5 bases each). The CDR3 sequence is CASSLLRGEETQYF. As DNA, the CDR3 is TGTGCCAGCAGTTTACTTCGAGGGGAAGAGACCCAGTACTTC.